Listed below are T cell receptor beta chains from one sample, sequenced in a study of beta chain features in type 1 diabetes. The protocol was immunoSEQ multiplex PCR, while the TCRdb copy is restricted to in-frame clones and leaves out a portion. The table shows roughly 340,000 clones, with roughly 13% occurring only once. Sequencing was done on a sample of naive CD4+ T cells from blood. Receptor source: a young woman with type 1 diabetes. Each CDR3 is given with its conserved first and last residue. Each record gives: V gene, J gene, D gene, clone size, CDR3 protein, CDR3 DNA. D genes are given only for firm matches. Only part of the rows carry a size: once, few, many, or a class if the clone is expanded.

TRBV27	TRBJ2-1	TRBD1	few	CASRGQTYNEQFF	TGTGCCAGCAGGGGACAGACCTACAATGAGCAGTTCTTC
TRBV5-1	TRBJ1-1	.	few	CASSYGGVRSEAFF	TGCGCCAGCAGTTACGGAGGGGTGCGGAGTGAAGCTTTCTTT
TRBV29-1	TRBJ2-7	.	.	CSAGGQYSYEQYF	TGCAGCGCCGGGGGACAGTACTCCTACGAGCAGTACTTC
TRBV14	TRBJ2-2	.	few	CASSQVWFQRGSNTGELFF	TGTGCCAGCAGCCAAGTCTGGTTTCAGAGGGGGTCGAACACCGGGGAGCTGTTTTTT
TRBV5-1	TRBJ2-1	TRBD2	.	CASSSTSARDNEQFF	TGCGCCAGCAGCTCGACTAGCGCAAGAGACAATGAGCAGTTCTTC
TRBV18	TRBJ1-2	.	few	CASSPGESWRDGYTF	TGTGCCAGCTCACCAGGGGAGTCGTGGAGGGATGGCTACACCTTC
TRBV4-3	TRBJ2-4	TRBD2	.	CASSQDGGTIVNIQYF	TGCGCCAGCAGCCAAGATGGAGGGACTATTGTAAACATTCAGTACTTC
TRBV12-5	TRBJ1-2	.	.	CASGAQRGSYGYTF	TGTGCTAGTGGAGCCCAGCGGGGTAGCTATGGCTACACCTTC
TRBV6-5	TRBJ2-1	.	.	CASIGRESYNEQFF	TGTGCCAGCATCGGACGGGAGTCCTACAATGAGCAGTTCTTC
TRBV5-1	TRBJ2-1	TRBD1	.	CASSTRDRRSYNEQFF	TGCGCCAGCAGCACCCGGGACAGAAGATCCTACAATGAGCAGTTCTTC